This T cell receptor (beta chain) appears in the sequencing data of a study of glioma-infiltrating T cells. To note about this clonotype: Its target is not known. A read error is possible here, since a much larger clone lies one base away.

TCR alpha and beta CDR3 regions were amplified from RNA using iRepertoire nested multiplex PCR. One-step reverse transcription and amplification started from approximately 100-400 ng of tissue mRNA or PBMC total RNA. TCRdb processed the multiplex PCR reads anew with MiXCR; each CDR3 protein has one entry. The repertoire holds 100,000 to 150,000 distinct CDR3 sequences, with less than 30% as singletons. Study observations and caveats: Tissue and blood shared very few CDR3 sequences. Tissue-blood divergence was below expectation in non-neoplastic patients, above in gliomas.

Germline CDR1 is SNHLY and CDR2 is FYNNEI. The CDR3 spans 17 residues. The sequence was collected from a human donor with low-grade glioma or glioblastoma, undergoing nonglioma brain surgery, or in good health (not recorded which). The sample consisted of glioma tissue, nonneoplastic brain tissue, or PBMCs (not recorded which). This sequence joins TRBV2 and TRBJ2-6; 7 bases line up with TRBD1. The CDR3 loop is CASPTTGSAIGAHVLTF. The CDR3 DNA reads TGTGCCAGCCCGACGACAGGGTCCGCTATTGGGGCCCACGTCCTGACTTTC.